This T cell receptor (beta chain) was observed in a study of a mutant IDH1 vaccine in newly diagnosed glioma. The wider study: The initiation of vaccination occurred 4-6 weeks after radiotherapy alone, or with temozolomide cycles. Patients were pretreated with radiotherapy, temozolomide, or both, mostly both.

As regards this clone: Its antigen is as yet unknown.

Study-level findings and limits: The vaccine induced immune responses, and these occurred in around 93% of patients.

Germline V CDR1 and CDR2: WNHNN, SYGVQD (reference sequence). The CDR3 sequence is 15 residues long. With 10 bases clipped from V and 9 bases from J, the junction kept 15 bases outside the gene matches. Libraries were prepared by immunoSEQ multiplex PCR; TCRdb keeps only in-frame clonotypes and omits some of them. The sample has about 130,000 clones; around three quarters are singletons. The time point is: week 11, during vaccination. Vaccinated patients received 300 ug of mutant IDH1 20-mer peptide per dose, with topical imiquimod. Donors harbored newly found WHO grade 3 or 4 IDH1-mutant, ATRX-lost astrocytomas.

V gene TRBV10-1 combines with J gene TRBJ2-1, with 10 positions matching TRBD1. This specimen was PBMCs, taken from a glioma patient whose treatment included an IDH1 peptide vaccine. The origin of this receptor is a man aged 40-55 years with glioma. The CDR3 nucleotides are TGCGCCACCGGGCAGGGGACAGGGGAAGTTGGTGAGCAGTTCTTC. It specifies CATGQGTGEVGEQFF.